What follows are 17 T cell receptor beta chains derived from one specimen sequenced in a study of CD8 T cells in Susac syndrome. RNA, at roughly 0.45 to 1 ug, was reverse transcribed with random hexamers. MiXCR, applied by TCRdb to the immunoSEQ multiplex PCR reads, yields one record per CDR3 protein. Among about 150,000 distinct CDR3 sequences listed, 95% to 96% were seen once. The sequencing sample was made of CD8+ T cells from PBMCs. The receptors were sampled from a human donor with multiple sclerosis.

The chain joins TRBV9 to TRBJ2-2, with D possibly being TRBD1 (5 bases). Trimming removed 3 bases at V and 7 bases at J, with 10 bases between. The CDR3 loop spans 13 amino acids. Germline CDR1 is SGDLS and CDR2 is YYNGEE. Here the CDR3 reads CASSDQGYGELFF. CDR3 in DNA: TGTGCCAGCAGCGATCAGGGTTACGGGGAGCTGTTTTTT.

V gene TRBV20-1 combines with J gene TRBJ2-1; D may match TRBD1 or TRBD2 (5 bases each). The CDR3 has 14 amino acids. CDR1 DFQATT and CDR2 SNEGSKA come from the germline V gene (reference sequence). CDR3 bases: TGCAGCCCTGGGGACCCGTCTTCCTACAATGAGCAGTTCTTC. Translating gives CSPGDPSSYNEQFF.

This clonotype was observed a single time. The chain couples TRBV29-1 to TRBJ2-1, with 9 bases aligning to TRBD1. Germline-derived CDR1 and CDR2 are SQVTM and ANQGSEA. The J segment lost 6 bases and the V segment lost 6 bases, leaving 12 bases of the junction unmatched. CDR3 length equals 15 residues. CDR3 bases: TGCAGCGTCCGGACCGGGACAGGGATCGGCAATGAGCAGTTCTTC. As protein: CSVRTGTGIGNEQFF.

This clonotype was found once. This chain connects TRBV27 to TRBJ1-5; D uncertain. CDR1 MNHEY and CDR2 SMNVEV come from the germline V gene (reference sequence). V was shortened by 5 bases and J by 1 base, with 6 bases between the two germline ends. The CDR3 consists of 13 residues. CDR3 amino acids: CASSRASNQPQHF. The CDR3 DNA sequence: TGTGCCAGCAGTCGGGCCAGCAATCAGCCCCAGCATTTT.

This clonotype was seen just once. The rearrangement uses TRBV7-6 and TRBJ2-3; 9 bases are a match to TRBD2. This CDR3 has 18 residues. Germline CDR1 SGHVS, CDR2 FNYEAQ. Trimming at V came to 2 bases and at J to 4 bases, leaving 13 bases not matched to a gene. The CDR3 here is CASSLWVAGAELPDTQYF. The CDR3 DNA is TGTGCCAGCAGCTTATGGGTAGCGGGGGCCGAACTACCAGATACGCAGTATTTT. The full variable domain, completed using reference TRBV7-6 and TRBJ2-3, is GAGVSQSPRYKVTKRGQDVALRCDPISGHVSLYWYRQALGQGPEFLTYFNYEAQQDKSGLPNDRFSAERPEGSISTLTIQRTEQRDSAMYRCASSLWVAGAELPDTQYFGPGTRLTVL.

The CDR3 region is CASMIGAEAFF. CDR3 DNA: TGTGCCAGCATGATAGGCGCTGAAGCTTTCTTT. The genes are TRBV27 and TRBJ1-1, with unresolved D. The germline V gene encodes CDR1 MNHEY and CDR2 SMNVEV (reference sequence). V was cut by 7 bases and J by 6 bases, with 9 bases left in between. The CDR3 contains 11 residues.

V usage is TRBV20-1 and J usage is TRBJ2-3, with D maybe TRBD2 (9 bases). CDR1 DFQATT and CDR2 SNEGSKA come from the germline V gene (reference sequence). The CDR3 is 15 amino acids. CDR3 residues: CSARGPSGVIDTQYF. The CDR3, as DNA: TGCAGCGCCAGGGGGCCTAGCGGGGTGATTGATACGCAGTATTTT.

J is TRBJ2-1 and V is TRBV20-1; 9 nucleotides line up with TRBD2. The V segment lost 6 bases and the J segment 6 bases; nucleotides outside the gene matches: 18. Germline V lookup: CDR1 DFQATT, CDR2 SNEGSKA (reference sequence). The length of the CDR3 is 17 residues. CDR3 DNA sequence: TGCAGTGCCTTAAACAAGGGCTTGGCGGGGGGGCCCAATGAGCAGTTCTTC. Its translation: CSALNKGLAGGPNEQFF.

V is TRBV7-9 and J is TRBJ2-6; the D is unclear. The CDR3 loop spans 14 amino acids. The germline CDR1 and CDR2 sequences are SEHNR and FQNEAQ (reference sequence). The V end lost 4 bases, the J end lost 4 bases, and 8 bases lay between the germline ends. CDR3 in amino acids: CASSSQAGANVLTF. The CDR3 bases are TGTGCCAGCAGCTCCCAGGCCGGGGCCAACGTCCTGACTTTC.

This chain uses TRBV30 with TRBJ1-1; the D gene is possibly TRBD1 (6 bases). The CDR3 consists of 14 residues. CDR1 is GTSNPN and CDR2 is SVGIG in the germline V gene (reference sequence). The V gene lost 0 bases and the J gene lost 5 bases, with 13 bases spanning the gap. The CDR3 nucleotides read TGTGCCTGGAGTGTCTTGGGGGGCTGGACTGAAGCTTTCTTT. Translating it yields CAWSVLGGWTEAFF.

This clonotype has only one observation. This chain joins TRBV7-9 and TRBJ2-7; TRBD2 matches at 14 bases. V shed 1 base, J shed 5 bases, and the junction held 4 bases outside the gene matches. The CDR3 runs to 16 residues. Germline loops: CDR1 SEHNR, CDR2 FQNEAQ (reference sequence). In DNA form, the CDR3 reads TGTGCCAGCAGCTTAGTGCGACTAGCGGGGGGGAACGAGCAGTACTTC. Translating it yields CASSLVRLAGGNEQYF. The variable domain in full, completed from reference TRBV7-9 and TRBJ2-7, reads DTGVSQNPRHKITKRGQNVTFRCDPISEHNRLYWYRQTLGQGPEFLTYFQNEAQLEKSRLLSDRFSAERPKGSFSTLEIQRTEQGDSAMYLCASSLVRLAGGNEQYFGPGTRLTVT.

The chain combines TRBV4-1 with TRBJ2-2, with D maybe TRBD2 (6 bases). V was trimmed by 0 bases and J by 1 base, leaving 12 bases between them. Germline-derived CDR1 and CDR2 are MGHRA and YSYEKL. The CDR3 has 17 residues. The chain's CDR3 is CASSQDTSGGNTGELFF. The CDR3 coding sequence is TGCGCCAGCAGCCAAGATACGTCCGGGGGGAACACCGGGGAGCTGTTTTTT.

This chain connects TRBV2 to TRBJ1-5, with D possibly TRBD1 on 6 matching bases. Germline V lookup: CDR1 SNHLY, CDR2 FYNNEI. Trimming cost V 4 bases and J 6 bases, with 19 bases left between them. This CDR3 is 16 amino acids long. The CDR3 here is CASSAELQGLSQPQHF. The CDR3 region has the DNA TGTGCCAGCAGTGCCGAACTACAGGGCTTAAGTCAGCCCCAGCATTTT.

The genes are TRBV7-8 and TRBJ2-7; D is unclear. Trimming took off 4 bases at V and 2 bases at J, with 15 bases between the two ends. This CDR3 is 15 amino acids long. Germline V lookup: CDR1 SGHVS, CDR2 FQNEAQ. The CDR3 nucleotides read TGTGCCAGCAGCTATGGGGTCGTGTCAACCTACGAGCAGTACGTC. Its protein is CASSYGVVSTYEQYV.

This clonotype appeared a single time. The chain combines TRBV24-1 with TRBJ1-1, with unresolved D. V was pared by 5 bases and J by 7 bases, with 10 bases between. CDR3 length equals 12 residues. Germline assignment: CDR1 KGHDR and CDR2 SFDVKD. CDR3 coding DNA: TGTGCCACCAGTGCAGACGGATATGAAGCTTTCTTT. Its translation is CATSADGYEAFF.

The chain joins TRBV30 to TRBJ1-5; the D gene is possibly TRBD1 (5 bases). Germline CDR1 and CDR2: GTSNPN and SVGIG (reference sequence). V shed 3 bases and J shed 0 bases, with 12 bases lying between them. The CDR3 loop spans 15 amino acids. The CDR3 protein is CAWSSGSFSNQPQHF. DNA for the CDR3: TGTGCCTGGAGCTCAGGGTCATTTAGCAATCAGCCCCAGCATTTT.

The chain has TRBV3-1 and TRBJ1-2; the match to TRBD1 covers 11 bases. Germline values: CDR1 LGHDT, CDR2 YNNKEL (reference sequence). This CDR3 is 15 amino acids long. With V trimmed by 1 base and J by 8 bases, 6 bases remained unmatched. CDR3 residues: CASSQAGTGGSGYTF. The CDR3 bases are TGTGCCAGCAGCCAAGCCGGGACAGGGGGAAGCGGCTACACCTTC.